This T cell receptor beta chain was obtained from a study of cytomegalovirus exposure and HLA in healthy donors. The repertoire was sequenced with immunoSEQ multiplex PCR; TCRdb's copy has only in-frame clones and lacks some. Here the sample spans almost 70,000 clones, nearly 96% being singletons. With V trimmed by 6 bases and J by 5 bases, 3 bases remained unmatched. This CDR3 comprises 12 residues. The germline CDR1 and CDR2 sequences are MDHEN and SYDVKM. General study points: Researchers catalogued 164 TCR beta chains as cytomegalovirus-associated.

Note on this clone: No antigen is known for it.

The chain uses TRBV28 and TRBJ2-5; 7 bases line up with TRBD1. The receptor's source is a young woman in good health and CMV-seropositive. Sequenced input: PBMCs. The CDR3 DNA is TGTGCCAGCAGAGACAGGGTCGAGACCCAGTACTTC. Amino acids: CASRDRVETQYF. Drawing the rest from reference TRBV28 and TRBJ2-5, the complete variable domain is DVKVTQSSRYLVKRTGEKVFLECVQDMDHENMFWYRQDPGLGLRLIYFSYDVKMKEKGDIPEGYSVSREKKERFSLILESASTNQTSMYLCASRDRVETQYFGPGTRLLVL.